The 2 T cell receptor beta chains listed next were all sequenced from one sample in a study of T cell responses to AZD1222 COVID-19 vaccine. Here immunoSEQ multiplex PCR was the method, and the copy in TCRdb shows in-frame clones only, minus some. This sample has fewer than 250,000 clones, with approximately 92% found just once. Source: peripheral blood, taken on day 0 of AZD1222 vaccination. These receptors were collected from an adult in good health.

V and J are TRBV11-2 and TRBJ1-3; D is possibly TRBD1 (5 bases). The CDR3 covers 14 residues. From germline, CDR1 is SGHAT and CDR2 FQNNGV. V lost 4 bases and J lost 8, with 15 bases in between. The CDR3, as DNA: TGTGCCAGCAGCTCCCCCGGGGCCTTGGACACCATATATTTT. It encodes CASSSPGALDTIYF.

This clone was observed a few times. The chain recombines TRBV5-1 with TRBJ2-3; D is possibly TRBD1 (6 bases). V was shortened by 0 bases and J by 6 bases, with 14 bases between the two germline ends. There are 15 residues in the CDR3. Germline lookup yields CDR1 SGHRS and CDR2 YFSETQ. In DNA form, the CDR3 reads TGCGCCAGCAGCTTGGGGACAGTTGCCCTGGATACGCAGTATTTT. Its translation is CASSLGTVALDTQYF.